These 13 T cell receptor beta chains originate from one sample sequenced in a study of OX40 agonist ivuxolimab in advanced cancers. Only in-frame clones appear in the TCRdb table, and some are missing; sequencing was by immunoSEQ multiplex PCR. Of 50,000 to 70,000 clones in the sample, 84% are singletons; the top ten hold roughly 0.6%. The specimen comprised CD4+ or CD8+ T cells sorted from blood, sampled in a trial of the OX40 agonist ivuxolimab. Receptors originate from an adult with an advanced solid tumor such as melanoma, head and neck, liver or kidney cancer.

The chain recombines TRBV18 with TRBJ1-1, with 9 bases matching TRBD1. The V and J ends lost 4 bases and 4 bases, in that order; junction bases with no gene match: 4. Germline V gene lookup returns CDR1 KGHSH and CDR2 LQKENI. The CDR3 length is 14 residues. In nucleotides, the CDR3 is TGTGCCAGCTCACTACAGGGGGCGAGCACTGAAGCTTTCTTT. Its translation: CASSLQGASTEAFF. The whole variable domain, remainder taken from reference TRBV18 and TRBJ1-1, is NAGVMQNPRHLVRRRGQEARLRCSPMKGHSHVYWYRQLPEEGLKFMVYLQKENIIDESGMPKERFSAEFPKEGPSILRIQQVVRGDSAAYFCASSLQGASTEAFFGQGTRLTVV.

Written as DNA, the CDR3 is TGTGCCAGCAGCTTGGATTGGGGGCCAGGGGACACTGAAGCTTTCTTT. Amino acid sequence: CASSLDWGPGDTEAFF. The V call is TRBV5-6, the J call TRBJ1-1; TRBD1 might be the D (6 bases). Germline V gene data show CDR1 as SGHDT and CDR2 as YYEEEE. V was pared by 0 bases and J by 3 bases, with 15 bases between. This CDR3 region has 16 residues.

The rearrangement links TRBV28 to TRBJ1-6; D uncertain. This CDR3 region has 16 residues. Germline V gene lookup returns CDR1 MDHEN and CDR2 SYDVKM. V was clipped by 5 bases and J by 8 bases, with 19 bases between them. CDR3 DNA sequence: TGTGCCAGCAGTCTAACTAGATGGGGAACGGATTCACCCCTCCACTTT. As protein: CASSLTRWGTDSPLHF.

The rearrangement uses TRBV12-1 and TRBJ2-7; the D call TRBD1 from the table was never checked on the DNA. TRBV12-1 constitutes a pseudogene. The CDR3 covers 13 residues. CDR3 loop: CAGKPGQGNEQYF. CDR3 coding DNA: TGTGCCGGAAAGCCGGGACAGGGGAACGAGCAGTACTTC.

CDR3 coding DNA: TGTGCCAGCAGTTCATCGACTAGCGGGAGGGAGACCCAGTACTTC. This sequence encodes CASSSSTSGRETQYF. This chain links TRBV6-1 with TRBJ2-5, with 13 bases that match TRBD2. Trimming took 5 bases from V and 5 from J; bases not matched to a gene: 5. This CDR3 has 15 residues. Per the germline V gene, CDR1 is MNHNS and CDR2 is SASEGT.

The rearrangement joins TRBV19 to TRBJ1-5, with 8 bases aligning to TRBD1. V shed 6 bases and J 6 bases; nucleotides not matched to a gene: 13. There are 16 residues in the CDR3. CDR1 LNHDA and CDR2 SQIVND come from the germline V gene (reference sequence). CDR3 nucleotides: TGTGCCAGTAGCACCTTTGGCGGCAGGGGGCTTCAGCCCCAGCATTTT. Its protein product is CASSTFGGRGLQPQHF. The entire variable domain, with the rest obtained from reference TRBV19 and TRBJ1-5, is as follows: DGGITQSPKYLFRKEGQNVTLSCEQNLNHDAMYWYRQDPGQGLRLIYYSQIVNDFQKGDIAEGYSVSREKKESFPLTVTSAQKNPTAFYLCASSTFGGRGLQPQHFGDGTRLSIL.

This sequence joins TRBV5-1 and TRBJ2-5; D is tentatively TRBD1 or TRBD2 (5 bases each). V was pared by 3 bases and J by 5 bases, with 14 bases between. CDR1 is SGHRS and CDR2 is YFSETQ in the germline V gene. The length of the CDR3 is 14 residues. The CDR3 protein is CASSSRGPWETQYF. In nucleotides, the CDR3 is TGCGCCAGCAGCTCCCGGGGCCCCTGGGAGACCCAGTACTTC.

The CDR3 coding sequence is TGTGCCAGCTCACGGGCCTCACCGGGAAGCAATCAGCCCCAGCATTTT. Translation: CASSRASPGSNQPQHF. V gene TRBV18 combines with J gene TRBJ1-5, with D hard to call. The germline V gene has CDR1 KGHSH and CDR2 LQKENI. CDR3 size: 16 residues. Trimming removed 4 bases from V and 1 base from J, with 14 bases in between. Based on the CDR3 plus reference TRBV18 and TRBJ1-5, the full variable domain is NAGVMQNPRHLVRRRGQEARLRCSPMKGHSHVYWYRQLPEEGLKFMVYLQKENIIDESGMPKERFSAEFPKEGPSILRIQQVVRGDSAAYFCASSRASPGSNQPQHFGDGTRLSIL.

The chain uses TRBV7-2 and TRBJ2-2; D tentatively reads TRBD1 or TRBD2 (5 bases each). The CDR3 length is 16 residues. V gave up 2 bases and J gave up 4 bases, with 14 bases separating them. From germline, CDR1 is SGHTA and CDR2 FQGNSA. CDR3 sequence (DNA): TGTGCCAGCAGCTTAAATGGGGGTAGAATCACCGGGGAGCTGTTTTTT. Protein product: CASSLNGGRITGELFF.

This clone has a single count. The V and J genes are TRBV28 and TRBJ2-5; either TRBD1 or TRBD2 may supply D (5 bases each). CDR1 is MDHEN, CDR2 SYDVKM, per germline. Trimming left V 3 bases short and J 2 bases short, with 19 bases between. This CDR3 spans 17 amino acids. CDR3 sequence reads: CASSFWVQARGQETQYF. As DNA, the CDR3 is TGTGCCAGCAGTTTTTGGGTACAGGCGAGAGGGCAAGAGACCCAGTACTTC.

V is TRBV6-1 and J is TRBJ1-4; a possible D gene is TRBD1 (5 bases). The CDR3 extends over 14 amino acids. Germline V gene data show CDR1 as MNHNS and CDR2 as SASEGT. V was cut by 7 bases and J by 3 bases, with 12 bases left in between. Here the CDR3 reads CASTDGGSNEKLFF. The CDR3 bases are TGTGCCAGCACGGATGGGGGTTCTAATGAAAAACTGTTTTTT.

V gene TRBV7-7 combines with J gene TRBJ2-1; 8 positions agree with TRBD2. CDR3 size: 15 residues. V lost 5 bases and J lost 1; bases outside the gene matches: 4. Germline values: CDR1 SSHAT, CDR2 FNYEAQ (reference sequence). The CDR3 is CASSPIAGSYNEQFF. CDR3 DNA sequence: TGTGCCAGCAGCCCTATAGCGGGGTCCTACAATGAGCAGTTCTTC.

This clone was seen a handful of times. V is TRBV7-3 and J is TRBJ1-6; D is possibly TRBD1 (6 bases). V lost 6 bases to trimming and J lost 8 bases, with 17 bases between them. The CDR3 has 15 amino acids. The germline V gene has CDR1 SGHTA and CDR2 FQGTGA. CDR3 sequence: CASSFAGAADSPLHF. The CDR3 DNA reads as TGTGCCAGCAGTTTTGCGGGGGCAGCTGATTCACCCCTCCACTTT.